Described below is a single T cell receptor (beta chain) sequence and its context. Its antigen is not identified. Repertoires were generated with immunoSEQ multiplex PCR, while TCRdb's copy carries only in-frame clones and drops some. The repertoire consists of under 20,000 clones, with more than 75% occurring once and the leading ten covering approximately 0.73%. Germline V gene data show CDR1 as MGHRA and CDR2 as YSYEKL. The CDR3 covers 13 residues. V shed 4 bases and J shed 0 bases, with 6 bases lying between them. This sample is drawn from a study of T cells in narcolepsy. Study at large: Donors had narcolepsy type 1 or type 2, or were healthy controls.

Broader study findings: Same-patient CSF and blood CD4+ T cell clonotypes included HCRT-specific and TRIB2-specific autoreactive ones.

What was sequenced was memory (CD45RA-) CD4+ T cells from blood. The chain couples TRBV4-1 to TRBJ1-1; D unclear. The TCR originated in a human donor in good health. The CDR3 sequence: CASSPGMNTEAFF. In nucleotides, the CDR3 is TGCGCCAGCAGCCCAGGTATGAACACTGAAGCTTTCTTT.